This paragraph reports one T cell receptor (beta chain). TCRdb keeps only in-frame clones here, not all; method: immunoSEQ multiplex PCR. Among approximately 150,000 clones listed, about 84% were seen once. Germline CDR1 KGHSH, CDR2 LQKENI. Trimming took 4 bases from V and 5 from J; bases not matched to a gene: 11. The CDR3 contains 17 residues. This entry comes from a study of blood T cell repertoires in COVID-19. Study background: Spain, Italy and the United States supplied samples that represented acute and convalescent COVID-19.

The sequenced material came from peripheral blood. This clonotype was obtained from a woman aged 45-59 years with acute or convalescent COVID-19. The V and J genes are TRBV18 and TRBJ2-1; 10 nucleotides line up with TRBD2. The CDR3 reads CASSLHSGGSPDNEQFF. CDR3 nucleotide sequence: TGTGCCAGCTCACTACATAGCGGGGGGTCACCCGACAATGAGCAGTTCTTC.